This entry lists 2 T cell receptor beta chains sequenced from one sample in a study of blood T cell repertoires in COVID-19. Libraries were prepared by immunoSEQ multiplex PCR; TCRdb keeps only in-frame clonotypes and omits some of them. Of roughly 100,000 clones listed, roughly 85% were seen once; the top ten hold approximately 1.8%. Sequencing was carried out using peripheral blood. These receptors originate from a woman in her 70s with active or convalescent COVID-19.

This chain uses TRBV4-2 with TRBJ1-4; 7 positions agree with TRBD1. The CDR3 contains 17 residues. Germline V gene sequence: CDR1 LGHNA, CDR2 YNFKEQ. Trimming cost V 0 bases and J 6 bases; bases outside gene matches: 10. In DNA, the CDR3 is TGTGCCAGCAGCCAAGATTTGGCAGGGGGTAGAGATGAAAAACTGTTTTTT. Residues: CASSQDLAGGRDEKLFF.

CDR3 in amino acids: CASSALDRAEAFF. The CDR3 region has the DNA TGTGCCAGCTCAGCTTTAGACAGGGCTGAAGCTTTCTTT. The chain carries TRBV18 and TRBJ1-1; 7 nucleotides align to TRBD1. CDR3 size: 13 residues. Germline CDR1 is KGHSH and CDR2 is LQKENI. Trimming took 5 bases from V and 6 from J; bases not matched to a gene: 6.